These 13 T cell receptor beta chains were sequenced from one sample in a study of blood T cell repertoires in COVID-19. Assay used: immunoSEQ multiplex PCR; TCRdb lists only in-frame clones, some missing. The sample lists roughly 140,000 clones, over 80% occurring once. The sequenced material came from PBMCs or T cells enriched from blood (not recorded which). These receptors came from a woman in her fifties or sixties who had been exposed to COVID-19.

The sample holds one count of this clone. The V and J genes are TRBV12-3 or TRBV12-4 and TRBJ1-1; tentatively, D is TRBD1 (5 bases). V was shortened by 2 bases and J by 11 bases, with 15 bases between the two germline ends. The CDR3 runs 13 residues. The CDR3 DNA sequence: TGTGCCAGCAGTTTATTCGAGCCAGGGTCCGCTTTCTTT. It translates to CASSLFEPGSAFF.

The CDR3 here is CAIRAENSPLHF. CDR3 nucleotides: TGTGCCATCAGGGCGGAAAATTCACCCCTCCACTTT. The V call is TRBV10-3, the J call TRBJ1-6; D gene ambiguous. Trimming took 6 bases from V and 7 from J, leaving 7 bases between them. The CDR3 totals 12 residues. Germline CDR1 and CDR2: ENHRY and SYGVKD.

The CDR3 coding sequence is TGTGCCAGTAGTATAGGACTAGCGGGAGGCGGAGGCACCGGGGAGCTGTTTTTT. It codes for CASSIGLAGGGGTGELFF. The V and J genes are TRBV19 and TRBJ2-2; TRBD2 matches 13 bases. V shed 1 base, J shed 4 bases, and the junction held 6 bases outside the gene matches. The CDR3 spans 18 residues. Germline values: CDR1 LNHDA, CDR2 SQIVND (reference sequence).

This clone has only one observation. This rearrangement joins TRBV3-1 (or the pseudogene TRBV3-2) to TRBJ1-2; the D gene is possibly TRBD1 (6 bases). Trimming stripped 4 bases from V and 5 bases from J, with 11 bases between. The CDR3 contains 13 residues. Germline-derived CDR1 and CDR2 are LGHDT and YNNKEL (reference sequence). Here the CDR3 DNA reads TGTGCCAGCAGCCCCAGGGGCGGGTATGGCTACACCTTC. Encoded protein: CASSPRGGYGYTF.

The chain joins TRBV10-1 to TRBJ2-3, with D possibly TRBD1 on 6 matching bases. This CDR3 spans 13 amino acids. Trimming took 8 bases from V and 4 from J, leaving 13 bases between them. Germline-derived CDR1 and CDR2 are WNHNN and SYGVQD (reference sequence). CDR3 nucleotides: TGCGCCAGCGCCCGGGACACCTCAGATACGCAGTATTTT. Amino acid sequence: CASARDTSDTQYF.

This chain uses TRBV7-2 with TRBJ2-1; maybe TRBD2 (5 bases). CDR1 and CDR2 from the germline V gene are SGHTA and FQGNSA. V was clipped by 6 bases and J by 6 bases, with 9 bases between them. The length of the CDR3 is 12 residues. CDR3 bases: TGTGCCAGCAGGAGGACTGTCAATGAGCAGTTCTTC. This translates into CASRRTVNEQFF.

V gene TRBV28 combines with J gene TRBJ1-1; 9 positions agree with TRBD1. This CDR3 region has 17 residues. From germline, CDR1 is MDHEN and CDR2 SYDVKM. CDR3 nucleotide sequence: TGTGCGGTGGGGGGACAGGGTTCCGCTGGGTGGAACACTGAAGCTTTCTTT. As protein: CAVGGQGSAGWNTEAFF. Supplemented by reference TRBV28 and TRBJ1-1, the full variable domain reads DVKVTQSSRYLVKRTGEKVFLECVQDMDHENMFWYRQDPGLGLRLIYFSYDVKMKEKGDIPEGYSVSREKKERFSLILESASTNQTSMYLCAVGGQGSAGWNTEAFFGQGTRLTVV.

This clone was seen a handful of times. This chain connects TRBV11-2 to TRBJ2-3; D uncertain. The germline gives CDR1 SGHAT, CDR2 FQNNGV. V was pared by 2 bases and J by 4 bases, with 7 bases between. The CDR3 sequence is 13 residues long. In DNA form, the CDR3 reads TGTGCCAGCAGCTTACTCCGGGCAGATACGCAGTATTTT. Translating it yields CASSLLRADTQYF.

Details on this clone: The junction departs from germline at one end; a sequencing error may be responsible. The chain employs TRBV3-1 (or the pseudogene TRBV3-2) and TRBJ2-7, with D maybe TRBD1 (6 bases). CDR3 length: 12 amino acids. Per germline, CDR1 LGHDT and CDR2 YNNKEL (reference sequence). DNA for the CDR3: TGTGCCAGCAGCCAAGATAGACAGGACAACCACTTC. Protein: CASSQDRQDNHF.

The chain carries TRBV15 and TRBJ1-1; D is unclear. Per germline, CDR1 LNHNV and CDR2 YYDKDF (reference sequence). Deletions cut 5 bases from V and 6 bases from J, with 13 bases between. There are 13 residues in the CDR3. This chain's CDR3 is CATSSRVWAEAFF. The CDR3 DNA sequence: TGTGCCACCAGCTCTCGGGTGTGGGCTGAAGCTTTCTTT.

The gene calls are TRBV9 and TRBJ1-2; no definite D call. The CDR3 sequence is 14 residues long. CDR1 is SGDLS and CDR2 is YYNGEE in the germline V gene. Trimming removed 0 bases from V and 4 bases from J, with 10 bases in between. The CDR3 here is CASSVGQVPYGYTF. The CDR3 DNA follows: TGTGCCAGCAGCGTAGGGCAGGTACCCTATGGCTACACCTTC.

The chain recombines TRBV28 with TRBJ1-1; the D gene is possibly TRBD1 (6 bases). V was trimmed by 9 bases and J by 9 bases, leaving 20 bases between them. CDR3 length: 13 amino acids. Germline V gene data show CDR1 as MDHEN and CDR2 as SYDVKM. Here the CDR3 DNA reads TGTGCCAGTCGAGGGGGTTTGGGCTTAAAAGCTTTCTTT. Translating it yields CASRGGLGLKAFF.

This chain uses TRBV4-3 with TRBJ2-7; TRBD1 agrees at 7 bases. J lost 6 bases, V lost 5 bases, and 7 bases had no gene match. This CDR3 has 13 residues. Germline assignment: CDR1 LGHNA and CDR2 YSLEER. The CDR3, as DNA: TGCGCCAGCAGCTATACAGGGGTAGGCGAGCAGTACTTC. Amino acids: CASSYTGVGEQYF.